The 27 T cell receptor beta chains below were found in one sample sequenced in a study of Graves' ophthalmopathy and Graves' hyperthyroidism. RNA transcripts yielded amplified TCR beta CDR3 regions. An initial RT-PCR round employing HTBI primers preceded a second-round multiplex PCR. One entry per CDR3 protein results from TCRdb running MiXCR on the multiplex PCR reads. The table lists about 740,000 distinct CDR3 sequences, around 40% of them singletons. The sequencing sample was made of peripheral blood. These receptors originate from an adult man with Graves' ophthalmopathy.

A word on this clonotype: This sequence may be a read error, since a much larger clone differs from it by one base. The chain combines TRBV10-3 with TRBJ1-4, with D possibly TRBD1 on 6 matching bases. CDR1 ENHRY and CDR2 SYGVKD come from the germline V gene. There are 16 residues in the CDR3. V was shortened by 3 bases and J by 0 bases, with 11 bases between the two germline ends. For the CDR3, the DNA is TGTGCCATCAGTGATTTCCAGGGGTCAACTAATGAAAAACTGTTTTTT. It is translated as CAISDFQGSTNEKLFF.

The chain recombines TRBV7-9 with TRBJ2-2; D ambiguous. The CDR3 runs 12 residues. CDR1 SEHNR and CDR2 FQNEAQ come from the germline V gene (reference sequence). Deletions cut 6 bases from V and 4 bases from J, with 6 bases between. The CDR3 loop reads CASRVSTGELFF. DNA of the CDR3: TGTGCCAGCAGAGTGAGCACCGGGGAGCTGTTTTTT.

This clonotype was seen at least ten times. The chain recombines TRBV29-1 with TRBJ2-5, with 7 bases matching TRBD2. The CDR3 consists of 11 residues. CDR1 is SQVTM and CDR2 is ANQGSEA in the germline V gene. The ends lost 7 bases at V and 5 bases at J; junction bases unmatched: 4. CDR3 nucleotides: TGCAGCGGGGAGGGATGGGAGACCCAGTACTTC. Translation: CSGEGWETQYF.

This clonotype occurred many times. V and J are TRBV7-6 and TRBJ2-5; 7 bases agree with TRBD1. Germline CDR1 SGHVS, CDR2 FNYEAQ. The CDR3 is 14 residues long. V shed 4 bases and J 7 bases; nucleotides not matched to a gene: 9. CDR3 coding DNA: TGTGCCAGCAGCTCATCTACAGGGGCCGGGACCCAGTACTTC. Translation gives CASSSSTGAGTQYF.

The CDR3 DNA sequence: TGTGCCAGCAGTTACCCGACCCTAGATACGCAGTATTTT. Encoded protein: CASSYPTLDTQYF. The chain joins TRBV25-1 to TRBJ2-3; unclear D gene. This CDR3 has 13 residues. CDR1 is MGHDK, CDR2 SYGVNS, per germline. Trimming left V 5 bases short and J 5 bases short, with 11 bases between.

This clonotype has only a few counts. The V and J genes are TRBV20-1 and TRBJ2-7; the match to TRBD2 covers 13 bases. With V trimmed by 2 bases and J by 7 bases, 5 bases remained unmatched. The CDR3 sequence is 14 residues long. Germline V lookup: CDR1 DFQATT, CDR2 SNEGSKA (reference sequence). The CDR3, as DNA: TGCAGTGCTAGAACTAGCGGGAGGGCCCTTGAGCAGTACTTC. It yields the protein CSARTSGRALEQYF.

V is TRBV19 and J is TRBJ2-2; 8 nucleotides align to TRBD2. The CDR3 loop spans 15 amino acids. Germline loops: CDR1 LNHDA, CDR2 SQIVND (reference sequence). Unmatched junction bases numbered 5, after V lost 7 bases and J lost 1 base. In DNA, the CDR3 is TGTGCCAGTATCCCCGGGAGGGGGAACACCGGGGAGCTGTTTTTT. It is translated as CASIPGRGNTGELFF.

V gene TRBV10-3 combines with J gene TRBJ1-1, with D tentatively TRBD1 (5 bases). This CDR3 spans 14 amino acids. In germline, CDR1 is ENHRY, CDR2 SYGVKD. V lost 10 bases and J lost 0, with 15 bases in between. The CDR3 region has the DNA TGTGCCAGCAGCTCAGGACACCTGAACACTGAAGCTTTCTTT. Amino acids: CASSSGHLNTEAFF.

This chain uses TRBV29-1 with TRBJ1-2, with 7 nucleotides matching TRBD1. J was trimmed by 7 bases and V by 8 bases; bases with no gene match: 10. Germline V lookup: CDR1 SQVTM, CDR2 ANQGSEA. The CDR3 is 12 residues long. DNA of the CDR3: TGCAGCTCGTGGGGACAGATCTTTGGCTACACCTTC. This gives the protein CSSWGQIFGYTF.

This clonotype was detected only a few times. The J gene is TRBJ2-2, the V gene TRBV6-6; perhaps TRBD2 as D (6 bases). CDR3 length: 14 residues. Germline V gene sequence: CDR1 MNHNY, CDR2 SVGAGI (reference sequence). The germline V and J ends were trimmed by 6 bases and 5 bases, with 13 bases remaining between them. CDR3 in amino acids: CASSHGAGTGELFF. In DNA, the CDR3 is TGTGCCAGCAGCCACGGCGCGGGGACCGGGGAGCTGTTTTTT.

In regard to this clonotype: Germline is not matched at one junction end, which may reflect a read error. V and J are TRBV15 and TRBJ2-7, with a tentative D call TRBD1 (5 bases). This CDR3 has 14 residues. Per germline, CDR1 LNHNV and CDR2 YYDKDF (reference sequence). The CDR3 protein is CASSLDILSYEQYF. The DNA for the CDR3 is TGTGCCAGCAGCTTGGACATCCTCTCCTACGAGCAGTACTTC.

The chain employs TRBV9 and TRBJ1-1, with D maybe TRBD1 (5 bases). The CDR3 extends over 13 amino acids. The V end lost 5 bases, the J end lost 4 bases, and 12 bases lay between the germline ends. Germline V gene data show CDR1 as SGDLS and CDR2 as YYNGEE. The DNA for the CDR3 is TGTGCCAGCAGTAGGTCAGGGCCCACTGAAGCTTTCTTT. Encoded protein: CASSRSGPTEAFF.

This clonotype was counted once. The junction departs from germline at one end; a sequencing error may be responsible. The CDR3 coding sequence is TGTGCCAGCAGCCTCAAAGCGTCCTTC. Protein sequence: CASSLKASF. The V call is TRBV27, the J call TRBJ1-2, with D hard to call. Germline V lookup: CDR1 MNHEY, CDR2 SMNVEV (reference sequence). The CDR3 runs 9 residues.

This chain uses TRBV20-1 with TRBJ1-6; no definite D call. The CDR3 loop spans 15 amino acids. In germline, CDR1 is DFQATT, CDR2 SNEGSKA (reference sequence). Trimming took off 2 bases at V and 3 bases at J, with 11 bases between the two ends. The CDR3 coding sequence is TGCAGTGCTAGAAGTGACCGACGCTATAATTCACCCCTCCACTTT. Its translation is CSARSDRRYNSPLHF.

The rearrangement uses TRBV10-3 and TRBJ1-2; the D gene is possibly TRBD1 (5 bases). CDR3 size: 15 residues. V was clipped by 2 bases and J by 8 bases, with 18 bases between them. Germline lookup yields CDR1 ENHRY and CDR2 SYGVKD. CDR3 sequence reads: CAISENADSAWGYTF. Written as DNA, the CDR3 is TGTGCCATCAGTGAGAACGCCGACAGTGCTTGGGGCTACACCTTC.

The J gene is TRBJ1-1, the V gene TRBV29-1, with a possible D match to TRBD1 (5 bases). The CDR3 covers 12 residues. Trimming pared 8 bases from V and 2 bases from J, leaving 12 bases between. Germline-derived CDR1 and CDR2 are SQVTM and ANQGSEA. CDR3 loop: CSREGINTEAFF. The CDR3 nucleotides are TGCAGCAGGGAGGGGATAAACACTGAAGCTTTCTTT.

The chain recombines TRBV6-5 with TRBJ1-5; D is possibly TRBD1 (5 bases). The CDR3 is 17 residues long. V was pared by 6 bases and J by 1 base, with 19 bases between. Germline V CDR1 and CDR2: MNHEY, SVGAGI. The CDR3 coding sequence is TGTGCCAGCAGCCCTTGGTCAGGGTCATTCAGCAATCAGCCCCAGCATTTT. Protein: CASSPWSGSFSNQPQHF.

This clonotype was seen more than once but under ten times. The chain employs TRBV7-2 and TRBJ1-4; D uncertain. The CDR3 length is 15 residues. The germline V gene encodes CDR1 SGHTA and CDR2 FQGNSA. Trimming took off 3 bases at V and 0 bases at J, with 8 bases between the two ends. This CDR3 reads CASSLLGTTNEKLFF. The DNA of the CDR3 is TGTGCCAGCAGCTTGCTCGGGACAACTAATGAAAAACTGTTTTTT.

This clonotype was counted many times. The chain links TRBV6-1 to TRBJ1-1; the D gene is possibly TRBD1 (5 bases). The CDR3 spans 12 residues. V gave up 7 bases and J gave up 1 base, with 7 bases separating them. Germline loops: CDR1 MNHNS, CDR2 SASEGT. The CDR3 DNA follows: TGTGCCAGCACCGGGACGAACACTGAAGCTTTCTTT. The encoded protein is CASTGTNTEAFF.

This clonotype was counted at least ten times. The chain is built from TRBV7-9 and TRBJ2-5; D gene uncertain. V lost 4 bases, J lost 2 bases, and 8 bases lay in between. The CDR3 loop spans 13 amino acids. Germline V gene lookup returns CDR1 SEHNR and CDR2 FQNEAQ (reference sequence). CDR3 sequence reads: CASSSRLQETQYF. The CDR3 bases are TGTGCCAGCAGCTCCCGCCTTCAAGAGACCCAGTACTTC.

On this clonotype: A junction boundary mismatches the germline segment, possibly from a read error. The CDR3 loop reads CASSVWVSPQETQYF. The DNA of the CDR3 is TGTGCTAGCAGCGTTTGGGTCAGCCCACAAGAGACCCAGTACTTC. This chain joins TRBV7-7 and TRBJ2-5; no clear D. CDR3 length: 15 residues. CDR1 is SSHAT, CDR2 FNYEAQ, per germline (reference sequence).

The V call is TRBV25-1, the J call TRBJ2-2; D not certain. The CDR3 has 14 residues. The germline V gene has CDR1 MGHDK and CDR2 SYGVNS. V lost 4 bases, J lost 7 bases, and 13 bases lay in between. In DNA, the CDR3 is TGTGCCAGCAGTGCTAGAGTTTTGGGCGGGGAGCTGTTTTTT. Translation: CASSARVLGGELFF.

Turning to this clonotype: Since a much larger clone is just one base distant, this may be a read error. No conserved phenylalanine or tryptophan is present at the end of the CDR3, so a read error is the likely explanation. This chain connects TRBV7-8 to TRBJ1-5, with 7 bases lining up with TRBD1. The CDR3 is 14 amino acids. V trimming: 9 bases; J trimming: 6 bases; junction bases outside the gene matches: 11. Germline CDR1 is SGHVS and CDR2 is FQNEAQ. The CDR3 DNA sequence: TGTGCCAGTAGCATTGACAGGGATATTCAGCCCCAGCATTCT. As protein: CASSIDRDIQPQHS.

Note on this clonotype: A much larger clone is a single base away; this may be a read error. The chain combines TRBV24-1 with TRBJ2-5; D is uncertain. The germline V gene has CDR1 KGHDR and CDR2 SFDVKD. This CDR3 comprises 13 residues. CDR3 region: CAASDSSGETQYF. The CDR3 nucleotides read TGTGCCGCCAGTGACTCGTCAGGAGAGACCCAGTACTTC.

The CDR3 DNA reads as TGTGCCAGCAGCTCCAGCGGGGACACCCAAGAGACCCAGTACTTC. Protein sequence: CASSSSGDTQETQYF. This rearrangement joins TRBV11-2 to TRBJ2-5; D is possibly TRBD2 (7 bases). Trimming took off 4 bases at V and 1 base at J, with 13 bases between the two ends. Per the germline V gene, CDR1 is SGHAT and CDR2 is FQNNGV. There are 15 residues in the CDR3.

The chain joins TRBV7-9 to TRBJ1-1, with 7 bases fitting TRBD1. V was clipped by 5 bases and J by 10 bases; unmatched bases: 13. This CDR3 has 14 amino acids. Per germline, CDR1 SEHNR and CDR2 FQNEAQ (reference sequence). CDR3 amino acids: CASSHLAGGLGAFF. In DNA form, the CDR3 reads TGTGCCAGCAGCCACTTAGCAGGGGGGCTTGGAGCTTTCTTT.

The genes are TRBV28 and TRBJ1-1; the D gene is possibly TRBD1 (5 bases). V lost 9 bases and J 3 bases, leaving 11 bases between the germline ends. This CDR3 has 12 residues. CDR1 MDHEN and CDR2 SYDVKM come from the germline V gene. In DNA form, the CDR3 reads TGTGCCAGTCAAGGGACGGACACTGAAGCTTTCTTT. Its translation is CASQGTDTEAFF.